This entry concerns a single T cell receptor beta chain. This clonotype was detected a few times. This receptor's antigen is unknown. The sample holds no much larger clone one base away, and base qualities are not on file. This sample was taken from a study of blood T cells in healthy people across ages (dated by TCRdb to about 2015). Looking at the study overall: In model experiments, template switching captured about one uniquely barcoded TCR beta cDNA molecule for every two T cells. To track age-related changes in TCR beta repertoire diversity, the study relied on deep sequencing normalized with unique cDNA molecular identifiers. The donors were split into four age groups: young (average about 15 years), middle-aged (about 40), aged (62) and long-lived (82). The study analyzed two additional independent replicas of 1 million unique cDNA reads from the same blood draw for two donors, one aged 18 to 29 and one aged 80 or older.

Library generation was performed with 5' RACE. Sequenced on an Illumina HiSeq 2500. A second PCR of roughly 7 to 11 cycles was performed with a sample-barcoded 5' primer and a J-beta primer mix. A unique molecular identifier was introduced onto each TCR beta cDNA molecule by a template-switch 5' adaptor carrying 12 random nucleotides. Each sample yielded at least 3 million CDR3-containing paired-end reads. First-strand cDNA synthesis was performed from all RNA using the Mint cDNA synthesis kit, with priming by a TRBC-specific oligonucleotide. After uracil-DNA glycosylase treatment, a first 18-cycle PCR used universal primers M1SS and BC2_uni_R on all cDNA. In the paper's pipeline: For normalization, 1 million high-quality reads, each with a distinct molecular identifier, were randomly selected from each sample. Reads with shared molecular identifiers were discarded instead of being binned into consensus sequences. MiTCR, run with a Q25 quality threshold and the strictest error-elimination algorithm, handled CDR3 identification, clonotype clustering and error correction. A nonparametric unseen species model with Euler transformation was used to estimate a lower bound on total TCR beta diversity. TCRdb reprocessed the public reads (quality trimming at Q25 with fastp, clone calling with MiXCR) and kept in-frame beta chains. Each CDR3 protein appears once, grouped with its most common genes and DNA. The V and J calls follow TCRdb's processing rather than the paper's. Here the sample has approximately 800,000 distinct CDR3 sequences; 20% to 25% occur a single time. The biggest ten clones account for approximately 4% of the sample.

The research as a whole found: Compared with the aged group, the long-lived group had more naive CD4+ T cells, fewer expanded clones and increased TCR diversity, a pattern suggesting age selection. Donor CMV infection status was unknown, potentially confounding age-related changes in expanded clonotypes. As age increased, observed TCR beta diversity per million T cells dropped in a roughly linear way, and a significant reduction was already evident by age 40. Bulk unsorted PBMC profiling prevented conclusive comparison of naive and antigen-experienced compartments. A strong correlation was found between observed TCR beta diversity and the percentage of naive T cells measured by flow cytometry. Total diversity estimates from one million sequenced T cells were considered lower bounds and underestimates.

The 40 or so donors, aged about 6 to 95 years, were systemically healthy Caucasian individuals from Russia. Each donor gave approximately 9.3 milliliters of peripheral blood, collected into EDTA-treated Vacutainer tubes. Ficoll-Paque density-gradient centrifugation was used to isolate PBMCs, with at least 6.5 million per sample. Total RNA was extracted from PBMCs with Trizol reagent, with at least 5 micrograms obtained per sample. For every donor, flow cytometry on a PBMC aliquot measured the percentage of naive CD45RAhigh/CD27high T cells. The CDR3 goes from the cysteine to the phenylalanine over 15 residues. Just CDR3 DNA is preserved here, 45 bases in frame from base 1. The germline V gene (reference sequence) supplies CDR1 DFQATT and CDR2 SNEGSKA. V is cut back by 1 base and J by 5 bases, with 11 bases in the junction unmatched. The same sample was also used in a study of T cells of mothers and their children. As the second study states: Donors were nine systemically healthy Caucasian individuals: three mothers and their six children. cDNA synthesis used all of the extracted RNA, with approximately 1.4 ug of RNA in each 15 ul reaction. In the second PCR, the M1S primer introduced both the sample barcodes and 2-4 random nucleotides. Over 8 million TCR beta CDR3 reads were obtained for each mother, and approximately 2.9 million reads were obtained for each child. Thymic selection similarly shapes TCR recombination output in related and unrelated pairs, with minor effect from inherited differences. Related mother-child pairs always showed normalized repertoire overlap that was slightly higher than in unrelated mother-child pairs, though the difference was never significant. With a sensitivity of around 97 clones per million clonotypes, no persistent microchimeric T cell clones were detected. In the study, deep NGS was used to compare the TCR beta repertoires of mothers and children, and features distinguishing related mother-child pairs from unrelated individuals were sought. On average, the children were about 10 +/- 4 years old, while the mothers were about 40 +/- 4 years old. After adapter ligation was performed with NEBNext reagents, the libraries were sequenced on an Illumina HiSeq 2000 with 100+100 nt paired-end reads. To prevent cross-contamination, the mother and child libraries were prepared a month apart and were sequenced in separate runs. For each donor, somewhere between about 450,000 and 2,000,000 distinct TCR beta clonotypes were identified. Naive TCR beta clonotypes were estimated from low-frequency clonotypes matched to each donor's FACS-determined naive share, without sorting.

The TCR sequence derives from a boy aged 5-17 years in good health. The chain employs TRBV20-1 and TRBJ2-7, and 7 bases in between align with TRBD1. The material sequenced was blood. The CDR3 reads CSARVGRQGWDEQYF. The bases read TGCAGTGCTAGAGTTGGGAGACAGGGTTGGGACGAGCAGTACTTC.